The 30 T cell receptor beta chains given below trace back to one sample, sequenced in a study of blood T cell repertoires in COVID-19. Assay: immunoSEQ multiplex PCR; the TCRdb copy retains only in-frame clones and omits some. The sample includes around 200,000 clones, more than 85% seen only once; the top ten take 0.72%. Sequencing was performed on peripheral blood. The receptors come from a man aged 35 to 55 with acute or convalescent COVID-19.

The rearrangement links TRBV2 to TRBJ2-7; 9 positions match TRBD1. J gave up 4 bases and V 4 bases, and 5 bases lay outside the gene matches. Germline-derived CDR1 and CDR2 are SNHLY and FYNNEI. This CDR3 has 14 amino acids. The CDR3 coding sequence is TGTGCCAGCAGTGTAGGGGACAGGGTTTACGAGCAGTACTTC. Translation gives CASSVGDRVYEQYF.

The genes are TRBV6-5 and TRBJ2-7; tentatively, D is TRBD2 (6 bases). CDR1 is MNHEY, CDR2 SVGAGI, per germline. Trimming removed 5 bases at V and 7 bases at J, with 21 bases between. This CDR3 has 15 residues. The CDR3 reads CASSKTGTQGLEQYF. The CDR3 bases are TGTGCCAGCAGTAAAACCGGGACTCAGGGCTTGGAGCAGTACTTC.

The chain links TRBV5-1 to TRBJ1-1; D uncertain. Germline CDR1 reads SGHRS; CDR2 reads YFSETQ. CDR3 length: 15 amino acids. Trimming pared 0 bases from V and 0 bases from J, leaving 9 bases between. CDR3 in DNA: TGCGCCAGCAGCTTGGAAGGCGGTATGAACACTGAAGCTTTCTTT. Translated: CASSLEGGMNTEAFF.

This sequence joins TRBV5-1 and TRBJ2-3; 10 bases are shared with TRBD1. CDR3 length: 15 amino acids. Trimming removed 5 bases from V and 2 bases from J; junction bases left unmatched: 5. Germline V gene lookup returns CDR1 SGHRS and CDR2 YFSETQ. CDR3 DNA: TGCGCCAGCAGATGGGGACAGGGGAACACAGATACGCAGTATTTT. It codes for CASRWGQGNTDTQYF.

With regard to this clone: Other DNA sequences in the same sample also yield this CDR3. The chain is built from TRBV7-9 and TRBJ1-2; maybe TRBD1 (5 bases). The CDR3 consists of 18 residues. Per the germline V gene, CDR1 is SEHNR and CDR2 is FQNEAQ (reference sequence). V was clipped by 5 bases and J by 6 bases, with 28 bases between them. This chain's CDR3 is CASSPVLLTGSRGDGYTF. CDR3 in DNA: TGTGCCAGCAGCCCCGTATTGTTGACCGGCTCTCGGGGGGATGGCTACACCTTC.

The chain combines TRBV10-3 with TRBJ1-2; D is perhaps TRBD1 (6 bases). The CDR3 sequence is 16 residues long. Trimming stripped 2 bases from V and 5 bases from J, with 18 bases between. In germline, CDR1 is ENHRY, CDR2 SYGVKD. The CDR3 here is CAISEPEGSRGYGYTF. The CDR3 DNA follows: TGTGCCATCAGTGAGCCCGAGGGTAGCAGGGGTTATGGCTACACCTTC.

V usage is TRBV5-5 and J usage is TRBJ2-7, with D possibly being TRBD2 (6 bases). The CDR3 is 13 residues long. Germline V gives CDR1 SGHKS, CDR2 YYEKEE (reference sequence). V was pared by 2 bases and J by 6 bases, with 12 bases between. The CDR3 reads CASSFGGRFEQYF. In nucleotides, the CDR3 is TGTGCCAGCAGCTTCGGAGGGAGGTTCGAGCAGTACTTC.

The CDR3 sequence is CASTGEFVDTQYF. DNA for the CDR3: TGTGCCAGCACAGGGGAGTTCGTGGATACGCAGTATTTT. The chain employs TRBV25-1 and TRBJ2-3; D might be TRBD1 (6 bases). Germline V lookup: CDR1 MGHDK, CDR2 SYGVNS. This CDR3 spans 13 amino acids. With 7 bases removed from V and 6 bases from J, the gap between germline ends came to 14 bases.

The rearrangement uses TRBV4-2 and TRBJ1-5; 8 bases map to TRBD1. V was pared by 6 bases and J by 6 bases, with 7 bases of the junction left unmatched. CDR3 size: 14 residues. CDR1 and CDR2 (germline): LGHNA, YNFKEQ. In nucleotides, the CDR3 is TGTGCCAGCAGTCCAGGACAGGGCGGTCAGCCCCAGCATTTT. Residues: CASSPGQGGQPQHF.

The CDR3 region has the DNA TGTGCCAGTAGTATAGGGGGGGGCCGGGGGACGCAGTATTTT. This encodes CASSIGGGRGTQYF. The chain recombines TRBV19 with TRBJ2-3; possibly TRBD2 for D (7 bases). The CDR3 length is 14 residues. Trimming removed 1 base from V and 9 bases from J, with 14 bases in between. Germline V gene data show CDR1 as LNHDA and CDR2 as SQIVND (reference sequence).

The chain has TRBV11-3 and TRBJ2-1; TRBD2 aligns across 11 bases. The CDR3 runs 16 residues. Germline CDR1 reads SGHNT; CDR2 reads YENEEA. With V trimmed by 5 bases and J by 7 bases, 10 bases remained unmatched. The CDR3: CASSPPTSGSGNEQFF. The CDR3 bases are TGTGCCAGCAGCCCACCAACTAGCGGGAGTGGAAATGAGCAGTTCTTC.

This clone occurred a few times. V is TRBV27 and J is TRBJ2-1; the match to TRBD2 covers 9 bases. The CDR3 length is 16 residues. V was clipped by 5 bases and J by 2 bases; unmatched bases: 7. Germline loops: CDR1 MNHEY, CDR2 SMNVEV (reference sequence). This CDR3 reads CASSELAGSPYNEQFF. The DNA of the CDR3 is TGTGCCAGCAGTGAACTAGCGGGTTCCCCCTACAATGAGCAGTTCTTC.

On this clone: One end of the junction fails to match germline, which may point to a read error. This rearrangement joins TRBV2 to TRBJ1-1; perhaps TRBD1 as D (6 bases). This CDR3 contains 13 residues. Germline V lookup: CDR1 SNHLY, CDR2 FYNNEI. CDR3 protein: CVSREQGNTEAFF. In nucleotides, the CDR3 is TGTGTCAGCAGGGAACAGGGAAACACTGAAGCTTTCTTT.

The rearrangement joins TRBV28 to TRBJ2-5, with TRBD1 matching over 8 bases. Germline V gene data show CDR1 as MDHEN and CDR2 as SYDVKM. The V gene end was trimmed by 7 bases and the J gene end by 4 bases; junction bases not matched to a gene: 11. This CDR3 comprises 15 residues. The chain's CDR3 is CASIAAAGGLETQYF. CDR3 in DNA: TGTGCCAGCATCGCGGCGGCAGGGGGCTTAGAGACCCAGTACTTC.

This chain links TRBV6-5 with TRBJ2-5; D possibly corresponds to TRBD2 (6 bases). The germline V and J ends were trimmed by 2 bases and 5 bases, with 12 bases remaining between them. Germline values: CDR1 MNHEY, CDR2 SVGAGI. This CDR3 has 14 residues. The CDR3 DNA reads as TGTGCCAGCAGTTACAGCCGGGGGTGGGAGACCCAGTACTTC. Translation: CASSYSRGWETQYF.

This chain links TRBV12-3 or TRBV12-4 with TRBJ1-2; no definite D call. V was cut by 4 bases and J by 7 bases, with 13 bases left in between. The CDR3 sequence is 13 residues long. DNA for the CDR3: TGTGCCAGCAGTTCGGGATATTCCTCTGGCTACACCTTC. Translated: CASSSGYSSGYTF.

This clone was detected once. V usage is TRBV29-1 and J usage is TRBJ2-3; 7 nucleotides agree with TRBD1. Germline V gene lookup returns CDR1 SQVTM and CDR2 ANQGSEA. J gave up 4 bases and V 1 base, and 11 bases lay outside the gene matches. The CDR3 extends over 16 amino acids. The CDR3 bases are TGCAGCGTTGAAGGTGTAAGGGGGCCCCGCGCAGATACGCAGTATTTT. Its protein is CSVEGVRGPRADTQYF.

The chain uses TRBV27 and TRBJ2-7, with TRBD1 identical over 10 bases. V shed 2 bases and J 4 bases; nucleotides not matched to a gene: 5. Germline CDR1 and CDR2: MNHEY and SMNVEV (reference sequence). The CDR3 loop spans 15 amino acids. The CDR3 bases are TGTGCCAGCAGTTTAAGGCGGACAGGGGGGTACGAGCAGTACTTC. Its translation is CASSLRRTGGYEQYF.

V usage is TRBV6-5 and J usage is TRBJ2-3; the match to TRBD1 covers 11 bases. This CDR3 contains 15 residues. Germline CDR1 MNHEY, CDR2 SVGAGI. V was pared by 3 bases and J by 4 bases, with 3 bases of the junction left unmatched. CDR3 loop: CASSYGTGGSDTQYF. For the CDR3, the DNA is TGTGCCAGCAGTTATGGGACAGGGGGGTCAGATACGCAGTATTTT.

The V call is TRBV11-2, the J call TRBJ2-3; the match to TRBD2 covers 8 bases. Germline CDR1 reads SGHAT; CDR2 reads FQNNGV. V trimming: 7 bases; J trimming: 5 bases; junction bases outside the gene matches: 17. The CDR3 sequence is 17 residues long. Here the CDR3 DNA reads TGTGCCAGCACCCTCTCCCTAGCGGGTGGGGATGGAGATACGCAGTATTTT. The encoded protein is CASTLSLAGGDGDTQYF.

This chain joins TRBV28 and TRBJ1-1, with D tentatively TRBD1 (5 bases). The V gene lost 6 bases and the J gene lost 1 base, with 15 bases spanning the gap. CDR3 size: 15 residues. CDR1 is MDHEN and CDR2 is SYDVKM in the germline V gene. The CDR3 region is CASSLGGVANTEAFF. In DNA form, the CDR3 reads TGTGCCAGCAGCCTGGGAGGGGTCGCGAACACTGAAGCTTTCTTT. Full variable domain (rest looked up from reference TRBV28 and TRBJ1-1): DVKVTQSSRYLVKRTGEKVFLECVQDMDHENMFWYRQDPGLGLRLIYFSYDVKMKEKGDIPEGYSVSREKKERFSLILESASTNQTSMYLCASSLGGVANTEAFFGQGTRLTVV.

The chain recombines TRBV28 with TRBJ2-5, with D maybe TRBD2 (6 bases). V lost 6 bases and J 1 base, leaving 9 bases between the germline ends. Per the germline V gene, CDR1 is MDHEN and CDR2 is SYDVKM. The CDR3 runs 13 residues. The CDR3 nucleotides read TGTGCCAGCAGGGAGGGTACCCAAGAGACCCAGTACTTC. Its protein is CASREGTQETQYF.

The rearrangement links TRBV7-9 to TRBJ2-7; unclear D gene. The germline V gene has CDR1 SEHNR and CDR2 FQNEAQ (reference sequence). The CDR3 runs to 14 residues. The V end was cut by 1 base, the J end by 2 bases, with 9 bases between. The CDR3 region has the DNA TGTGCCAGCAGCTTAGTAGTACCACCCTACGAGCAGTACTTC. Its translation: CASSLVVPPYEQYF. Together with reference TRBV7-9 and TRBJ2-7, the CDR3 gives the full variable domain: DTGVSQNPRHKITKRGQNVTFRCDPISEHNRLYWYRQTLGQGPEFLTYFQNEAQLEKSRLLSDRFSAERPKGSFSTLEIQRTEQGDSAMYLCASSLVVPPYEQYFGPGTRLTVT.

This chain links TRBV5-1 with TRBJ1-1, with D maybe TRBD1 (5 bases). The length of the CDR3 is 14 residues. CDR1 and CDR2 from the germline V gene are SGHRS and YFSETQ. Trimming removed 5 bases at V and 3 bases at J, with 14 bases between. DNA of the CDR3: TGCGCCAGCAGTTCCCAAGGGGCTGACACTGAAGCTTTCTTT. This translates into CASSSQGADTEAFF.

The chain uses TRBV7-9 and TRBJ2-1, with 8 nucleotides matching TRBD2. V shed 0 bases and J 4 bases; nucleotides not matched to a gene: 2. Germline V CDR1 and CDR2: SEHNR, FQNEAQ (reference sequence). The length of the CDR3 is 15 residues. DNA of the CDR3: TGTGCCAGCAGCTTAGCGGAGCGGGAGTACAATGAGCAGTTCTTC. Translation gives CASSLAEREYNEQFF.

This clone was detected only once. At the DNA level, this CDR3 is encoded by other sequences in the same sample as well. The rearrangement uses TRBV5-4 and TRBJ2-7; 9 nucleotides agree with TRBD2. Germline V gene sequence: CDR1 SGHNT, CDR2 YYREEE (reference sequence). The CDR3 consists of 13 residues. The J segment lost 6 bases and the V segment lost 0 bases, leaving 1 base of the junction unmatched. The CDR3 loop reads CASSLASGVEQYF. Here the CDR3 DNA reads TGTGCCAGCAGCTTGGCTAGCGGGGTCGAGCAGTACTTC.

The chain joins TRBV28 to TRBJ2-7; 9 bases are a match to TRBD1. Germline V gives CDR1 MDHEN, CDR2 SYDVKM. J was trimmed by 5 bases and V by 6 bases; bases with no gene match: 8. The CDR3 covers 14 residues. In DNA form, the CDR3 reads TGTGCCAGCAGCGGGACAGGGCGTTTAAACGAGCAGTACTTC. This sequence encodes CASSGTGRLNEQYF.

This chain joins TRBV28 and TRBJ1-4; a possible D gene is TRBD1 (6 bases). The CDR3 contains 14 residues. Germline V gene lookup returns CDR1 MDHEN and CDR2 SYDVKM. Trimming took 9 bases from V and 0 from J, leaving 11 bases between them. This CDR3 reads CASRGTSTNEKLFF. The CDR3 nucleotides read TGTGCCAGTAGGGGGACATCAACTAATGAAAAACTGTTTTTT.

V gene TRBV5-1 combines with J gene TRBJ1-2; D is unresolved. CDR3 length: 13 residues. Trimming left V 1 base short and J 8 bases short, with 12 bases between. CDR1 is SGHRS, CDR2 YFSETQ, per germline. In DNA form, the CDR3 reads TGCGCCAGCAGCTTGACGGTAGTCCGAGGCTACACCTTC. It yields the protein CASSLTVVRGYTF.

The rearrangement uses TRBV19 and TRBJ2-6; 8 bases agree with TRBD1. The length of the CDR3 is 14 residues. The J segment lost 8 bases and the V segment lost 5 bases, leaving 5 bases of the junction unmatched. Germline lookup yields CDR1 LNHDA and CDR2 SQIVND (reference sequence). The DNA of the CDR3 is TGTGCCAGTAGTGGAACAGGGGGTTCCAACGTCCTGACTTTC. Translated, it gives CASSGTGGSNVLTF.